The 26 T cell receptor beta chains in this list originate from one sample, sequenced in a study of cytomegalovirus exposure and HLA in healthy donors (TCRdb year 2017). Library generation was performed with the immunoSEQ multiplex PCR assay. The multiplex PCR relied on a mix of 60 forward primers for TCR Vbeta segments and 13 reverse primers for TCR Jbeta segments. TCRdb mirrors the immuneACCESS table, restricted to in-frame sequences. Some clones are absent from its copies; in checked studies, under half trace to an unresolved V gene, and the reason for the others is unknown. This sample has tens of thousands of clones in its table, and approximately 63% of those were observed once. The ten largest clones capture roughly 6.8% of the sample. Source material: PBMCs. Receptor source: a woman aged 30 to 39 in good health and CMV-seronegative.

The chain links TRBV7-2 to TRBJ1-2; tentative D call: TRBD1 (5 bases). The CDR3 consists of 14 residues. Germline loops: CDR1 SGHTA, CDR2 FQGNSA. Trimming removed 7 bases from V and 6 bases from J, with 18 bases in between. The CDR3, as DNA: TGTGCCAGCAATGAGAGACAGCGGGGGAATGGCTACACCTTC. This translates into CASNERQRGNGYTF. Using reference TRBV7-2 and TRBJ1-2 for the parts outside the CDR3, the full variable domain is GAGVSQSPSNKVTEKGKDVELRCDPISGHTALYWYRQSLGQGLEFLIYFQGNSAPDKSGLPSDRFSAERTGGSVSTLTIQRTQQEDSAVYLCASNERQRGNGYTFGSGTRLTVV.

The rearrangement links TRBV7-8 to TRBJ2-5; D might be TRBD1 (5 bases). The CDR3 runs to 14 residues. The V gene's germline CDR1 is SGHVS and CDR2 FQNEAQ. The V end was cut by 2 bases, the J end by 2 bases, with 9 bases between. The DNA of the CDR3 is TGTGCCAGCAGCTTAAGCAGGGCACAAGAGACCCAGTACTTC. It specifies CASSLSRAQETQYF.

The CDR3: CASSTDRGIWELFF. CDR3 sequence (DNA): TGTGCCAGCAGCACCGACAGGGGAATCTGGGAGCTGTTTTTT. The chain joins TRBV6-5 to TRBJ2-2, with TRBD1 matching over 8 bases. V gave up 6 bases and J gave up 9 bases; unmatched junction bases: 9. This CDR3 has 14 residues. The germline CDR1 and CDR2 sequences are MNHEY and SVGAGI.

V usage is TRBV9 and J usage is TRBJ1-1, with D possibly TRBD1 on 5 matching bases. The germline V gene has CDR1 SGDLS and CDR2 YYNGEE. The CDR3 totals 15 residues. Trimming shortened V by 0 bases and J by 4 bases, and 13 bases separated the two germline ends. CDR3: CASSVGPGSGTEAFF. CDR3 DNA: TGTGCCAGCAGCGTAGGACCAGGGTCGGGCACTGAAGCTTTCTTT.

This clone turned up a few times. The chain couples TRBV5-1 to TRBJ2-5; TRBD2 agrees at 13 bases. V lost 4 bases to trimming and J lost 3 bases; unmatched junction nucleotides: 3. Germline CDR1 and CDR2: SGHRS and YFSETQ. This CDR3 is built from 15 residues. As DNA, the CDR3 is TGCGCCAGCAGCGCGACTAGCGGGGGGAAAGAGACCCAGTACTTC. Its translation is CASSATSGGKETQYF.

Here the CDR3 reads CASSFSGSSYEQYF. CDR3 in DNA: TGTGCCAGCAGTTTTAGCGGGAGCTCCTACGAGCAGTACTTC. The chain has TRBV28 and TRBJ2-7; 9 bases map to TRBD2. This CDR3 has 14 amino acids. CDR1 and CDR2 (germline): MDHEN, SYDVKM. With V trimmed by 3 bases and J by 0 bases, 0 bases remained unmatched.

The chain couples TRBV7-8 to TRBJ1-1; D remains unclear. The CDR3 extends over 16 amino acids. In germline, CDR1 is SGHVS, CDR2 FQNEAQ. The V end was cut by 6 bases, the J end by 1 base, with 18 bases between. CDR3 in DNA: TGTGCCAGCAGACCAAGCTTAGGTACGGGGAACACTGAAGCTTTCTTT. Its translation: CASRPSLGTGNTEAFF.

The genes are TRBV12-5 and TRBJ2-5; D might be TRBD2 (7 bases). There are 17 residues in the CDR3. Germline V gene lookup returns CDR1 LGHNT and CDR2 FRNRAP. Between the trimmed V and J ends, which lost 1 base and 5 bases, there was a span of 20 bases. CDR3 region: CASGLGGRWGGFETQYF. DNA of the CDR3: TGTGCTAGTGGTTTGGGGGGGCGGTGGGGGGGCTTTGAGACCCAGTACTTC.

This clone was picked up one time. J is TRBJ2-7 and V is TRBV10-1, with D maybe TRBD1 (6 bases). CDR1 and CDR2 (germline): WNHNN, SYGVQD (reference sequence). This CDR3 has 13 amino acids. With 6 bases removed from V and 1 base from J, the gap between germline ends came to 10 bases. The DNA for the CDR3 is TGCGCCAGCAGCCTTGGGACATCCTACGAGCAGTACTTC. Residues: CASSLGTSYEQYF.

This clone has just a few counts. This chain connects TRBV5-8 to TRBJ1-6, with 8 bases fitting TRBD1. CDR1 is SGHTS and CDR2 is YDEGEE in the germline V gene. CDR3 length: 17 residues. V lost 0 bases to trimming and J lost 0 bases; unmatched junction nucleotides: 2. In DNA, the CDR3 is TGTGCCAGCAGCTTGGGACAGGGGAGCTCCTATAATTCACCCCTCCACTTT. As protein: CASSLGQGSSYNSPLHF.

J is TRBJ2-7 and V is TRBV2, with 9 positions matching TRBD1. The junction had 9 bases not matched to a gene; V was cut back by 10 bases and J by 5 bases. The CDR3 is 13 amino acids. The germline CDR1 and CDR2 sequences are SNHLY and FYNNEI. CDR3 protein: CATSGTGSNEQYF. The CDR3 coding sequence is TGTGCCACTTCCGGGACAGGGAGCAACGAGCAGTACTTC.

The chain carries TRBV2 and TRBJ1-5, with TRBD1 matching over 8 bases. V gave up 6 bases and J gave up 2 bases; unmatched junction bases: 3. Germline V gives CDR1 SNHLY, CDR2 FYNNEI. The CDR3 is made up of 14 amino acids. The DNA for the CDR3 is TGTGCCAGCAGCGGGACAGGACGCAATCAGCCCCAGCATTTT. Translating gives CASSGTGRNQPQHF.

The chain links TRBV19 to TRBJ1-1, with D unresolved. The V end lost 5 bases, the J end lost 0 bases, and 7 bases lay between the germline ends. The CDR3 contains 13 residues. From germline, CDR1 is LNHDA and CDR2 SQIVND (reference sequence). CDR3: CASSVTVNTEAFF. The CDR3 DNA reads as TGTGCCAGTAGTGTCACAGTGAACACTGAAGCTTTCTTT. The full variable domain, rest sourced from reference TRBV19 and TRBJ1-1, is DGGITQSPKYLFRKEGQNVTLSCEQNLNHDAMYWYRQDPGQGLRLIYYSQIVNDFQKGDIAEGYSVSREKKESFPLTVTSAQKNPTAFYLCASSVTVNTEAFFGQGTRLTVV.

The rearrangement links TRBV28 to TRBJ2-7; 7 bases line up with TRBD2. V was pared by 7 bases and J by 8 bases, with 17 bases of the junction left unmatched. The germline CDR1 and CDR2 sequences are MDHEN and SYDVKM. This CDR3 region has 15 residues. Here the CDR3 reads CASNFPTSVPTKQYF. In nucleotides, the CDR3 is TGTGCCAGCAATTTCCCCACTAGCGTCCCTACGAAGCAGTACTTC.

The genes are TRBV2 and TRBJ1-1; a weak D match, TRBD1 (6 bases). Trimming pared 9 bases from V and 2 bases from J, leaving 13 bases between. Germline V gives CDR1 SNHLY, CDR2 FYNNEI. The CDR3 runs to 13 residues. The CDR3 sequence: CASQGFFNTEAFF. DNA of the CDR3: TGTGCCAGTCAGGGGTTTTTTAACACTGAAGCTTTCTTT.

This clone was seen more than once but under ten times. CDR3 in amino acids: CASSPGAQNTEAFF. The DNA for the CDR3 is TGTGCCAGCAGTCCAGGGGCACAGAACACTGAAGCTTTCTTT. The rearrangement joins TRBV6-6 to TRBJ1-1, with D tentatively TRBD1 (6 bases). This CDR3 comprises 14 residues. Trimming left V 5 bases short and J 1 base short, with 11 bases between. CDR1 is MNHNY and CDR2 is SVGAGI in the germline V gene (reference sequence).

This sequence joins TRBV13 and TRBJ2-7; D may be TRBD1 (6 bases). The CDR3 contains 18 residues. Germline lookup yields CDR1 PRHDT and CDR2 FYEKMQ (reference sequence). V was trimmed by 1 base and J by 6 bases, leaving 25 bases between them. The CDR3 is CASSLAPLIDRSSFEQYF. CDR3 in DNA: TGTGCCAGCAGCTTAGCCCCCTTAATAGACAGGTCCAGTTTCGAGCAGTACTTC.

The gene calls are TRBV18 and TRBJ1-2, with no clear D. Germline loops: CDR1 KGHSH, CDR2 LQKENI. The CDR3 has 15 amino acids. V was shortened by 5 bases and J by 7 bases, with 20 bases between the two germline ends. CDR3 DNA sequence: TGTGCCAGCTCAGAAGCGGACGACCATGTTCCTGGCTACACCTTC. This translates into CASSEADDHVPGYTF.

The chain joins TRBV9 to TRBJ1-4, with D perhaps TRBD1 (6 bases). This CDR3 comprises 13 residues. Trimming stripped 4 bases from V and 7 bases from J, with 11 bases between. Germline V lookup: CDR1 SGDLS, CDR2 YYNGEE. CDR3 region: CASSTGNSEKLFF. DNA of the CDR3: TGTGCCAGCAGCACAGGGAATTCTGAAAAACTGTTTTTT.

The rearrangement joins TRBV5-1 to TRBJ2-1; D is uncertain. Per the germline V gene, CDR1 is SGHRS and CDR2 is YFSETQ. The CDR3 extends over 15 amino acids. V was pared by 4 bases and J by 1 base, with 12 bases between. CDR3 region: CASSVETSSYNEQFF. The DNA of the CDR3 is TGCGCCAGCAGCGTGGAGACATCGTCCTACAATGAGCAGTTCTTC.

The chain carries TRBV5-1 and TRBJ2-2, with D perhaps TRBD2 (5 bases). V was cut by 0 bases and J by 8 bases, with 8 bases left in between. The CDR3 extends over 13 amino acids. In germline, CDR1 is SGHRS, CDR2 YFSETQ. The CDR3 is CASSLASGGELFF. CDR3 nucleotide sequence: TGCGCCAGCAGCTTGGCGTCGGGGGGGGAGCTGTTTTTT.

The chain joins TRBV18 to TRBJ1-4; D unresolved. Germline values: CDR1 KGHSH, CDR2 LQKENI. V lost 1 base and J lost 7, with 7 bases in between. The length of the CDR3 is 13 residues. CDR3 bases: TGTGCCAGCTCACCACTTGGTAGTGAAAAACTGTTTTTT. It codes for CASSPLGSEKLFF.

The chain employs TRBV5-1 and TRBJ1-1; 9 nucleotides line up with TRBD1. Trimming removed 3 bases from V and 6 bases from J; junction bases left unmatched: 3. This CDR3 region has 13 residues. CDR1 SGHRS and CDR2 YFSETQ come from the germline V gene. The CDR3 sequence is CASSSGQGSEAFF. As DNA, the CDR3 is TGCGCCAGCAGCTCGGGACAGGGCTCTGAAGCTTTCTTT.

The V call is TRBV18, the J call TRBJ1-1; 7 bases align to TRBD1. V was pared by 3 bases and J by 5 bases, with 12 bases of the junction left unmatched. Germline CDR1 reads KGHSH; CDR2 reads LQKENI. The CDR3 totals 16 residues. CDR3 region: CASSPVGVGGGTEAFF. CDR3 DNA sequence: TGTGCCAGCTCACCCGTCGGCGTAGGGGGCGGGACTGAAGCTTTCTTT.

This chain connects TRBV15 to TRBJ1-2, with D unclear. Germline V gives CDR1 LNHNV, CDR2 YYDKDF (reference sequence). This CDR3 contains 15 residues. Trimming left V 5 bases short and J 2 bases short, with 15 bases between. The CDR3 DNA follows: TGTGCCACCAGCCGGCGCTCTCAGGCGAACTATGGCTACACCTTC. Translation: CATSRRSQANYGYTF.

V usage is TRBV5-1 and J usage is TRBJ1-1; 7 bases agree with TRBD1. Germline CDR1 reads SGHRS; CDR2 reads YFSETQ. CDR3 length equals 13 residues. V was clipped by 3 bases and J by 10 bases; unmatched bases: 9. CDR3 amino acids: CASSSGQAPGAFF. CDR3 sequence (DNA): TGCGCCAGCAGCTCCGGACAGGCTCCCGGAGCTTTCTTT.